The text below deals with one T cell receptor (beta chain). The specificity of this receptor is unknown. No qualities accompany the bases; no much larger clone lies one base away. This record belongs to a study of control samples from healthy donors and cancer patients (TCRdb year 2020). The CDR1 and CDR2 encoded by the germline V gene are LGHNA and YNFKEQ. V is shortened by 3 bases, J by 8 bases, and the region joining them spans 17 bases. The CDR3 numbers 15 residues from cysteine through phenylalanine. Only the CDR3 part of the read is kept: 45 bases, read in frame from the first base. Libraries were built with the immunoSEQ multiplex PCR assay. TCRdb holds this immuneACCESS table with in-frame rearrangements only. Some clones are missing; in checked studies, unresolved V genes explain under half, and the rest has no known cause. Counted in this sample were roughly 100,000 clones; about nine tenths of them appeared once. The top ten hold about 3% of the sample.

The TCR sequence derives from a human donor in good health. The donor label of this sample is uncertain. The specimen sequenced was blood. Recombination connected TRBV4-2 to TRBJ1-3, with the D gene too uncertain to name. The CDR3 protein is CASSHESIGQDTIYF. The DNA is as follows: TGTGCCAGCAGCCACGAGTCAATAGGGCAGGACACCATATATTTT.